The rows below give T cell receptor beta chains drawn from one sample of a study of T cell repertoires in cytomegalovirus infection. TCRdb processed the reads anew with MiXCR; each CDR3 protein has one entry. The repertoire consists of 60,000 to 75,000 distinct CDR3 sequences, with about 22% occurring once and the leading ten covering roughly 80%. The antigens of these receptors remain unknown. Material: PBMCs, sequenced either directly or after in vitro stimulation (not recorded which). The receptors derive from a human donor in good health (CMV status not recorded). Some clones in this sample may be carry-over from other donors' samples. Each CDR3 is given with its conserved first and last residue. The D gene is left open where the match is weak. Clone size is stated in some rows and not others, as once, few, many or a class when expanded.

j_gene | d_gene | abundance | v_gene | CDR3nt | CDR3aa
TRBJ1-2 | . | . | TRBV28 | TGTGCCAGCAGTTTGGATGGAAACTATGGCTACACCTTC | CASSLDGNYGYTF
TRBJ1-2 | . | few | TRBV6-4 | TGTGCCAGCAGTGACAGGGGCTATGGCTACACCTTC | CASSDRGYGYTF
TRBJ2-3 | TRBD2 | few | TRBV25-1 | TGTGCCAGCAGTGAATGGGAGGGGACTCCCCCGTATTTT | CASSEWEGTPPYF
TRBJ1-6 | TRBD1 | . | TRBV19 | TGTGCCAGTAGCCCCCCAAGGACAGGGAGTTCACCCCTCCACTTT | CASSPPRTGSSPLHF
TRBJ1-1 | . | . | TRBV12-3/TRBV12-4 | TGTGCCAGCAGTTTAAGTCCAAACACTGAAGCTTTCTTT | CASSLSPNTEAFF
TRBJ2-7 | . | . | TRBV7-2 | TGTGCCAGCAGCTTGGAGAGACCTCAGGGTAGGAGGGCCTACGAGCAGTACTTC | CASSLERPQGRRAYEQYF
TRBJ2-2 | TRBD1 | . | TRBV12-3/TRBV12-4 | TGTGCCAGCAGCGCGGGACAGGGAGGCGGGGAGCTGTTTTTT | CASSAGQGGGELFF
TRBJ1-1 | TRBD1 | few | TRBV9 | TGTGCCAGCAGCATCGGGACAGACCTTACTGAAGCTTTCTTT | CASSIGTDLTEAFF
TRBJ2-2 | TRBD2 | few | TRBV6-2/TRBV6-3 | TGTGCCAGCAGTTTCGGACTAGCGGAGGTGTCCGGGGAGCTGTTTTTT | CASSFGLAEVSGELFF
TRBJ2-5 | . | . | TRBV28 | TGTGCCAGCAGTTTCAGGTTGGGGGTGGATACCCAGTACTTC | CASSFRLGVDTQYF
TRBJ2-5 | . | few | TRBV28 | TGTGCCAGCAGTGAGGGAGAGACCCAGTACTTC | CASSEGETQYF
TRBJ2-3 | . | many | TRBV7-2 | TGTGCCAGCAGCTTTGCTTCGAGCGTCGGCACAGATACGCAGTATTTT | CASSFASSVGTDTQYF
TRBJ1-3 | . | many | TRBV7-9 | TGTGCCAGCAGCCAAAGGGTGGTCGGAAACACCATATATTTT | CASSQRVVGNTIYF
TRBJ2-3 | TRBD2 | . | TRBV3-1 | TGTGCCAGCAGCTTCGGGACTAGCGGGAGCGCAGATACGCAGTATTTT | CASSFGTSGSADTQYF
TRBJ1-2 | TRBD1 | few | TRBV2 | TGTGCCAGCAGCCAGGGACAGGGGGCATATGGCTACACCTTC | CASSQGQGAYGYTF
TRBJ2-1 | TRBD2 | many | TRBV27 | TGTGCCAGCAGTTTTGCCCCTCCAACTAGCGGAATATACAATGAGCAGTTCTTC | CASSFAPPTSGIYNEQFF
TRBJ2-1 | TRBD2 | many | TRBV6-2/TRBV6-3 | TGTGCCAGCAGTATATCCCCTTTTTCTACTAGCGGGACATACTTTGCCTACAATGAGCAGTTCTTC | CASSISPFSTSGTYFAYNEQFF
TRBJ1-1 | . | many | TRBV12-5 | TGTGCTAGTGGTAAACGGGACATCGCGGCTTTCTTT | CASGKRDIAAFF
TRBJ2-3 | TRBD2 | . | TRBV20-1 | TGCAGTGCTGGAGCGGGAGGGATAGATACGCAGTATTTT | CSAGAGGIDTQYF